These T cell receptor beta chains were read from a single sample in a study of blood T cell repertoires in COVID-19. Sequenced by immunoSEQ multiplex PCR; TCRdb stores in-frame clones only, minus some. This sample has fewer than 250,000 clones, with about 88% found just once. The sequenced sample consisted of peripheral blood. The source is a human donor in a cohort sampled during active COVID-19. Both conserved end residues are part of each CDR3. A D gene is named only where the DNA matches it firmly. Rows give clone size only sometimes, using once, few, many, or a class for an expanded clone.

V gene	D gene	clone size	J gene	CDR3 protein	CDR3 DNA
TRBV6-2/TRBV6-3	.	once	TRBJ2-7	CASSNGQKIYEQYF	TGTGCCAGCAGCAACGGACAGAAAATTTACGAGCAGTACTTC
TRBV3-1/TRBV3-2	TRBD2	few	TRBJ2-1	CASSQAGTSTYNEQFF	TGTGCCAGCAGCCAAGCCGGGACTAGCACCTACAATGAGCAGTTCTTC
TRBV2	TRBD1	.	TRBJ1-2	CASTGGTDYGYTF	TGTGCCAGCACCGGAGGGACAGACTATGGCTACACCTTC
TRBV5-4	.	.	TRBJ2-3	CASNKPGTDTQYF	TGTGCCAGCAATAAGCCGGGCACAGATACGCAGTATTTT
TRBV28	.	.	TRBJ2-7	CASSFPAGKNYEQYF	TGTGCCAGCAGTTTCCCGGCAGGGAAGAACTACGAGCAGTACTTC
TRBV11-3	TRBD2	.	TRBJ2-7	CASSAGGSSYEQYF	TGTGCCAGCAGCGCGGGGGGGAGCTCCTACGAGCAGTACTTC
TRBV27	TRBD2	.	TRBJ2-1	CASSLRAREGLVRDNEQFF	TGTGCCAGCAGTTTACGTGCCCGGGAGGGCCTCGTCCGGGACAATGAGCAGTTCTTC
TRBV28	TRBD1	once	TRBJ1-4	CASSGRGRETNEKLFF	TGTGCCAGCAGTGGCAGGGGGCGGGAAACTAATGAAAAACTGTTTTTT
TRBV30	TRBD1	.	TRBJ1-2	CAWSSDRDYGYTF	TGTGCCTGGAGTTCTGACAGGGACTATGGCTACACCTTC
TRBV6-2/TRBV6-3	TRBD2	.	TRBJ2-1	CASSPRLAGDRQFF	TGTGCCAGCAGCCCTCGACTAGCGGGAGACCGGCAGTTCTTC
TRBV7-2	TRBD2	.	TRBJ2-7	CASSLEGLAGVEQYF	TGTGCCAGCAGCTTAGAGGGACTAGCGGGAGTCGAGCAGTACTTC
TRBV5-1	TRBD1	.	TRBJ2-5	CASSAGQGQETQYF	TGCGCCAGCAGCGCTGGACAGGGCCAAGAGACCCAGTACTTC
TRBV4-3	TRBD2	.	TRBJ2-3	CASSEAGFTDTQYF	TGCGCCAGCAGCGAAGCGGGGTTCACAGATACGCAGTATTTT
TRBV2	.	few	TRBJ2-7	CASSIFPGQGAEYF	TGTGCCAGCAGTATTTTTCCGGGACAAGGGGCGGAGTACTTC
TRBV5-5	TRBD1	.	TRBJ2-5	CASRLTGAPLQETQYF	TGTGCCAGCAGACTTACAGGGGCCCCTCTCCAAGAGACCCAGTACTTC
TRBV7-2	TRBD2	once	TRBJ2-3	CASSLLGEGSTDTQYF	TGTGCCAGCAGCTTGCTGGGGGAGGGGAGTACAGATACGCAGTATTTT
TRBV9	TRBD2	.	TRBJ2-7	CASSVGLAGDYEQYF	TGTGCCAGCAGCGTAGGACTAGCGGGGGATTACGAGCAGTACTTC
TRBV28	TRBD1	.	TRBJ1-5	CASSPAGTGNQPQHF	TGTGCCAGCAGTCCCGCCGGGACAGGCAATCAGCCCCAGCATTTT
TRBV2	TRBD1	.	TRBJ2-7	CASSPTGTVYEQYF	TGTGCCAGCAGTCCTACCGGGACAGTCTACGAGCAGTACTTC
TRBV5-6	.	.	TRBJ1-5	CASSLSHINLNQPQHF	TGTGCCAGCAGCTTGAGTCACATCAACCTCAATCAGCCCCAGCATTTT
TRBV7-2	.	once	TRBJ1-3	CASSLGRGGNTIYF	TGTGCCAGCAGCTTGGGGAGGGGAGGAAACACCATATATTTT
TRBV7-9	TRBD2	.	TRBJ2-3	CASSLGVLADTDTQYF	TGTGCCAGCAGCTTAGGGGTGCTAGCGGACACAGATACGCAGTATTTT
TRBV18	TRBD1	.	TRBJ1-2	CASRTTGDDKGGYTF	TGTGCCAGCCGGACAACAGGGGACGACAAGGGTGGCTACACCTTC
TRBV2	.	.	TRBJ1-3	CASSGRGVISGNTIYF	TGTGCCAGCAGTGGGCGGGGAGTCATCTCTGGAAACACCATATATTTT
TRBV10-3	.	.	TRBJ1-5	CAISEQGQPQHF	TGTGCCATCAGTGAACAGGGCCAGCCCCAGCATTTT
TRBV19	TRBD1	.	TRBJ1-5	CASSLTGGWNQPQHF	TGTGCCAGTAGTCTGACAGGGGGCTGGAATCAGCCCCAGCATTTT
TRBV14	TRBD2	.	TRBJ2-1	CASSLGLAGWGEQFF	TGTGCCAGCAGCCTTGGACTAGCCGGCTGGGGCGAGCAGTTCTTC
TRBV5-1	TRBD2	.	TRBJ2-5	CASSLAPGLAGGETQYF	TGCGCCAGCAGCTTGGCCCCGGGACTAGCGGGAGGAGAGACCCAGTACTTC
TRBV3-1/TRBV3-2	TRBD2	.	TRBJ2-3	CASSPLPSLLAGGQDTQYF	TGTGCCAGCAGCCCCCTCCCCAGTCTACTAGCGGGAGGTCAAGATACGCAGTATTTT
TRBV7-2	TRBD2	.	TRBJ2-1	CASSYGTSGSVFF	TGTGCCAGCAGCTACGGGACTAGCGGGAGTGTGTTCTTC
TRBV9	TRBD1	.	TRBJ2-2	CASSLRQGLSTGELFF	TGTGCCAGCAGCCTAAGACAGGGCCTATCCACCGGGGAGCTGTTTTTT
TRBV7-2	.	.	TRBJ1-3	CASSLIRGKGGNTIYF	TGTGCCAGCAGCTTAATAAGGGGCAAGGGAGGAAACACCATATATTTT
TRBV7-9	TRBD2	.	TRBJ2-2	CASSLPSDISGRRTGELFF	TGTGCCAGCAGCTTACCCAGCGATATCAGCGGGAGACGCACCGGGGAGCTGTTTTTT
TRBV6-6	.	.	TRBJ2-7	CASSYYFGGADEQYF	TGTGCCAGCAGTTACTATTTTGGGGGGGCAGACGAGCAGTACTTC
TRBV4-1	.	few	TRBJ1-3	CASSPIYTKTGNTIYF	TGCGCCAGCAGCCCCATATATACTAAGACTGGAAACACCATATATTTT
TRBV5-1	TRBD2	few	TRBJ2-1	CASKTSGTLNEQFF	TGCGCCAGTAAAACTAGCGGGACTCTTAATGAGCAGTTCTTC
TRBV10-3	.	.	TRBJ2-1	CAIGGANENEQFF	TGTGCCATCGGGGGGGCAAATGAGAATGAGCAGTTCTTC
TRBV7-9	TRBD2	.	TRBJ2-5	CASSLVIFRREGSETQYF	TGTGCCAGCAGCTTAGTTATTTTTCGGCGGGAGGGCAGCGAGACCCAGTACTTC
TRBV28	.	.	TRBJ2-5	CASSFRGETQYF	TGTGCCAGCAGTTTCAGGGGCGAGACCCAGTACTTC
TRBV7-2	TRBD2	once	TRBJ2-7	CASSLRGGGGQPYEQYF	TGTGCCAGCAGCTTAAGGGGTGGCGGGGGTCAACCCTACGAGCAGTACTTC
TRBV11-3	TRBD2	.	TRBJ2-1	CASSSGGSYNEQFF	TGTGCCAGCAGCTCGGGGGGCTCCTACAATGAGCAGTTCTTC
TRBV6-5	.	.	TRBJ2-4	CASSYSGDTKNIQYF	TGTGCCAGCAGTTACTCCGGGGACACAAAAAACATTCAGTACTTC
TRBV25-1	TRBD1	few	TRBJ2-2	CASSAWTGGSTGELFF	TGTGCCAGCAGTGCCTGGACAGGGGGTTCCACCGGGGAGCTGTTTTTT
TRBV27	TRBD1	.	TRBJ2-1	CASSFQSGQGYEQFF	TGTGCCAGCAGTTTCCAATCGGGACAGGGCTATGAGCAGTTCTTC
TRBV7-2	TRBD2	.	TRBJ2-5	CASSLEGTSGYQETQYF	TGTGCCAGCAGCTTAGAGGGGACTAGCGGGTACCAAGAGACCCAGTACTTC